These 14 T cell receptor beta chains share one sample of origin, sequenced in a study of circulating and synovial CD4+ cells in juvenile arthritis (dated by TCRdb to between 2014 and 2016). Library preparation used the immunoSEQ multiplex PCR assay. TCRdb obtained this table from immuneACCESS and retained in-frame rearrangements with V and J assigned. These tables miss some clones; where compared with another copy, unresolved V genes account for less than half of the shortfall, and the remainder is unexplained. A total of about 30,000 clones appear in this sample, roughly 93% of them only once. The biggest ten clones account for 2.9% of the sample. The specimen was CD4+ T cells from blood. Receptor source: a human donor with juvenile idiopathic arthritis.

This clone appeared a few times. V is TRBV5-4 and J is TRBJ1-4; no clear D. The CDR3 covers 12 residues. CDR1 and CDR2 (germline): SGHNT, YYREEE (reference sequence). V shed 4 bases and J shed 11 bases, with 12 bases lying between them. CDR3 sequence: CASSLTRGKLFF. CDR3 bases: TGTGCCAGCAGCCTTACCCGGGGTAAACTGTTTTTT.

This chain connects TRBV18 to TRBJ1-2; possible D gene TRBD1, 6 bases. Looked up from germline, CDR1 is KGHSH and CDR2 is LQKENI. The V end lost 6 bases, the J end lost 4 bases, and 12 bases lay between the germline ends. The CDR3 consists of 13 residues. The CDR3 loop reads CASSVDSSYGYTF. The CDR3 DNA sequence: TGTGCCAGCTCCGTGGACAGCTCCTATGGCTACACCTTC. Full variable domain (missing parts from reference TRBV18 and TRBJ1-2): NAGVMQNPRHLVRRRGQEARLRCSPMKGHSHVYWYRQLPEEGLKFMVYLQKENIIDESGMPKERFSAEFPKEGPSILRIQQVVRGDSAAYFCASSVDSSYGYTFGSGTRLTVV.

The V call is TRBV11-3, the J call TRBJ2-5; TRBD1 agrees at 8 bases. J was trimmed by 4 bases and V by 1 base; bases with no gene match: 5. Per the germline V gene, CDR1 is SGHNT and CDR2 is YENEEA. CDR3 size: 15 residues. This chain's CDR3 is CASSLGQGAGETQYF. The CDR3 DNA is TGTGCCAGCAGCTTAGGGCAGGGGGCTGGAGAGACCCAGTACTTC.

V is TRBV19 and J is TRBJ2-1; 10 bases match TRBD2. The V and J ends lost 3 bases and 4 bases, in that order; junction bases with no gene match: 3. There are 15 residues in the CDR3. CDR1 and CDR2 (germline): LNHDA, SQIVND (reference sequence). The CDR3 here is CASSMGTSEYNEQFF. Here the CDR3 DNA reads TGTGCCAGTAGTATGGGGACTAGCGAATACAATGAGCAGTTCTTC.

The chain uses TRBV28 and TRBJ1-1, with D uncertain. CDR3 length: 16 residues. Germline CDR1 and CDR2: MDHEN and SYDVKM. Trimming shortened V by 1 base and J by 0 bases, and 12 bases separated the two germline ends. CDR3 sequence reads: CASSLLGSPMNTEAFF. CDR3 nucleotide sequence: TGTGCCAGCAGTTTATTGGGCAGCCCCATGAACACTGAAGCTTTCTTT.

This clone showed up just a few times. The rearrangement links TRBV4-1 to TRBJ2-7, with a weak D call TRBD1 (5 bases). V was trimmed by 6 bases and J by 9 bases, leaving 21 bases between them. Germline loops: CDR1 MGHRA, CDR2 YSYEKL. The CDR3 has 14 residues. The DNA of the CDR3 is TGCGCCAGCAGGTTAAATTACAGGTTCCCCTGGCAGTACTTC. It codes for CASRLNYRFPWQYF.

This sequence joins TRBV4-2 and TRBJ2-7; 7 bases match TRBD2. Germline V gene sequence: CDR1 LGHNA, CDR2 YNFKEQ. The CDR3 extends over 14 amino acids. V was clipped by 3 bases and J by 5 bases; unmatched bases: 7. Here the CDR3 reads CASSHWGGVNEQYF. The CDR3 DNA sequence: TGTGCCAGCAGCCACTGGGGGGGAGTAAACGAGCAGTACTTC.

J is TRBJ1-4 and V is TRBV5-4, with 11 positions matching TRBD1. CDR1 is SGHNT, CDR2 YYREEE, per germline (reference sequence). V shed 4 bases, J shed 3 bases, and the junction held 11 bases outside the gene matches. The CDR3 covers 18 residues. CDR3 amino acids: CASSGGQGAGISNEKLFF. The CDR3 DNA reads TGTGCCAGCAGCGGCGGACAGGGGGCAGGCATCTCTAATGAAAAACTGTTTTTT.

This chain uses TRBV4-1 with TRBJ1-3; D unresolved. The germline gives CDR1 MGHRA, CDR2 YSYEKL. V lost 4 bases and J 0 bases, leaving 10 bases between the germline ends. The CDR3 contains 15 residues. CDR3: CASSLGVHSGNTIYF. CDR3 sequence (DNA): TGCGCCAGCAGCCTAGGAGTCCACTCTGGAAACACCATATATTTT.

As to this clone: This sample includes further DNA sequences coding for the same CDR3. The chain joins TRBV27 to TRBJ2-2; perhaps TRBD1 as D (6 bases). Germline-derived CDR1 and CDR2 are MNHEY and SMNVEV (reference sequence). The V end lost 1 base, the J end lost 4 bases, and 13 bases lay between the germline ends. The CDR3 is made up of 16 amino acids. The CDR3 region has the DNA TGTGCCAGCAGTTTATTTAGACAGGCCTCCACCGGGGAGCTGTTTTTT. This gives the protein CASSLFRQASTGELFF.

The CDR3 sequence is CASSLDGGAHEQYF. As DNA, the CDR3 is TGTGCCAGCAGCTTAGACGGTGGGGCCCACGAGCAGTACTTC. The chain has TRBV11-3 and TRBJ2-7, with a weak D call TRBD1 (5 bases). The CDR3 sequence is 14 residues long. V was pared by 0 bases and J by 5 bases, with 11 bases between. Germline lookup yields CDR1 SGHNT and CDR2 YENEEA.

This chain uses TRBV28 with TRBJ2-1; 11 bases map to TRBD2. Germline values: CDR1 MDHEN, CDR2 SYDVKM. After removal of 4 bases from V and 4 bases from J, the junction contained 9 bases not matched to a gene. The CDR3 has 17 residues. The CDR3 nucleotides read TGTGCCAGCAGTTCCGCCCGGACTAGCGGGCCTTACAATGAGCAGTTCTTC. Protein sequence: CASSSARTSGPYNEQFF.

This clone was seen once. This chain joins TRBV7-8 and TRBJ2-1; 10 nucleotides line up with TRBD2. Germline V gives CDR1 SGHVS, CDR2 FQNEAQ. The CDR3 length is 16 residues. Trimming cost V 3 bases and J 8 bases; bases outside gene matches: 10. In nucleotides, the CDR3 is TGTGCCAGCAGCTTGTCTAGCGGGAGAGGTTTCCATGAGCAGTTCTTC. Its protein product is CASSLSSGRGFHEQFF.

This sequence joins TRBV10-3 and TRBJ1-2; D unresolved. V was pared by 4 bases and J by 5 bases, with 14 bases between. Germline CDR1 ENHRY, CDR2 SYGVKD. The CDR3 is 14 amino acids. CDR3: CAISAHVSAYGYTF. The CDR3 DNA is TGTGCCATCAGTGCGCACGTTTCAGCGTATGGCTACACCTTC.